The 32 T cell receptor beta chains below were found in one sample sequenced in a study of blood T cell repertoires in COVID-19. Sequencing used immunoSEQ multiplex PCR; TCRdb keeps in-frame clones, though not all of them. This table has approximately 75,000 clones, about 86% appearing once. The sequencing sample was made of peripheral blood. These receptors all come from an elderly man with COVID-19, enrolled during active disease.

The J gene is TRBJ1-1, the V gene TRBV5-1; D may be TRBD1 (5 bases). The CDR3 runs 14 residues. V shed 5 bases and J shed 6 bases, with 17 bases lying between them. The germline gives CDR1 SGHRS, CDR2 YFSETQ. The CDR3 protein is CASRISWTNPEAFF. The CDR3 region has the DNA TGCGCCAGCAGAATTTCTTGGACAAACCCTGAAGCTTTCTTT.

CDR3 nucleotides: TGTGCCAGCAGCCAACAGGAGGATGAGCAGTTCTTC. As protein: CASSQQEDEQFF. The chain recombines TRBV14 with TRBJ2-1, with D perhaps TRBD2 (5 bases). V shed 2 bases and J shed 8 bases, with 7 bases lying between them. CDR1 and CDR2 (germline): SGHDN, FVKESK. The CDR3 contains 12 residues.

The chain combines TRBV6-6 with TRBJ2-2; a possible D gene is TRBD1 (5 bases). The CDR3 consists of 14 residues. V lost 2 bases and J lost 6, with 10 bases in between. The germline CDR1 and CDR2 sequences are MNHNY and SVGAGI (reference sequence). The CDR3 DNA reads as TGTGCCAGCAGTTACATCGACAGTTCCGGGGAGCTGTTTTTT. Amino acid sequence: CASSYIDSSGELFF.

The genes are TRBV9 and TRBJ2-3; D call uncertain. Trimming pared 0 bases from V and 0 bases from J, leaving 8 bases between. CDR1 is SGDLS, CDR2 YYNGEE, per germline. CDR3 length: 15 amino acids. In DNA, the CDR3 is TGTGCCAGCAGCGTAGCTCCCTCTAGCACAGATACGCAGTATTTT. Translation gives CASSVAPSSTDTQYF.

The chain couples TRBV2 to TRBJ1-5; a possible D gene is TRBD1 (5 bases). The germline CDR1 and CDR2 sequences are SNHLY and FYNNEI. V was pared by 6 bases and J by 2 bases, with 17 bases between. The CDR3 consists of 16 residues. The CDR3 nucleotides are TGTGCCAGCAGCCTAACGGGGGGGGTTGGCAATCAGCCCCAGCATTTT. This gives the protein CASSLTGGVGNQPQHF.

This sequence joins TRBV5-5 and TRBJ1-6, with D unclear. The CDR3 covers 16 residues. Per the germline V gene, CDR1 is SGHKS and CDR2 is YYEKEE (reference sequence). Trimming shortened V by 4 bases and J by 0 bases, and 11 bases separated the two germline ends. In DNA form, the CDR3 reads TGTGCCAGCAGCCGGACGGGAAGCTCCTATAATTCACCCCTCCACTTT. This codes for CASSRTGSSYNSPLHF.

The chain carries TRBV3-1 (or the pseudogene TRBV3-2) and TRBJ2-2, with a weak D call TRBD2 (6 bases). The CDR3 spans 13 residues. Trimming took 5 bases from V and 11 from J, leaving 15 bases between them. Germline assignment: CDR1 LGHDT and CDR2 YNNKEL (reference sequence). Here the CDR3 DNA reads TGTGCCAGCAGCGAAATGTACGGGGGAGAGCTGTTTTTT. Its translation: CASSEMYGGELFF.

This clone was observed once. The chain couples TRBV19 to TRBJ1-2; 8 bases are shared with TRBD1. After removal of 3 bases from V and 7 bases from J, the junction contained 10 bases not matched to a gene. This CDR3 is 15 amino acids long. Germline lookup yields CDR1 LNHDA and CDR2 SQIVND (reference sequence). The CDR3 sequence: CASSMPDRVLGGYTF. The CDR3 region has the DNA TGTGCCAGTAGTATGCCGGACAGGGTGTTAGGTGGCTACACCTTC.

The rearrangement uses TRBV7-2 and TRBJ2-2, with TRBD1 as a possible D gene (6 bases). Trimming left V 2 bases short and J 1 base short, with 11 bases between. Germline V gives CDR1 SGHTA, CDR2 FQGNSA. The CDR3 is made up of 16 amino acids. DNA for the CDR3: TGTGCCAGCAGCTTAAAGTGGGGACAGAACACCGGGGAGCTGTTTTTT. This sequence encodes CASSLKWGQNTGELFF.

The chain is built from TRBV6-1 and TRBJ1-2; weak D call: TRBD1 (6 bases). The CDR3 consists of 16 residues. V lost 3 bases, J lost 0 bases, and 14 bases lay in between. Germline V gene lookup returns CDR1 MNHNS and CDR2 SASEGT. The CDR3 protein is CASSENPTGANYGYTF. CDR3 DNA: TGTGCCAGCAGTGAGAACCCGACAGGAGCTAACTATGGCTACACCTTC.

This chain joins TRBV6-6 and TRBJ2-7; D is possibly TRBD1 (6 bases). V lost 5 bases and J 6 bases, leaving 11 bases between the germline ends. The CDR3 length is 12 residues. Germline V gives CDR1 MNHNY, CDR2 SVGAGI (reference sequence). CDR3 amino acids: CASSLQGSEQYF. CDR3 nucleotide sequence: TGTGCCAGCAGTCTACAGGGATCCGAGCAGTACTTC.

This clone occurred once. This chain links TRBV3-1 (or the pseudogene TRBV3-2) with TRBJ2-5; 12 nucleotides agree with TRBD2. Unmatched junction bases numbered 5, after V lost 4 bases and J lost 5 bases. The germline V gene has CDR1 LGHDT and CDR2 YNNKEL (reference sequence). The CDR3 length is 15 residues. The CDR3, as DNA: TGTGCCAGCAGCCCTAGCGGGGGGGCGCGGGAGACCCAGTACTTC. It encodes CASSPSGGARETQYF.

This chain links TRBV18 with TRBJ1-1; D might be TRBD1 (6 bases). V was cut by 3 bases and J by 0 bases, with 11 bases left in between. Germline lookup yields CDR1 KGHSH and CDR2 LQKENI. CDR3 length: 15 amino acids. CDR3 protein: CASSPNGQMNTEAFF. DNA for the CDR3: TGTGCCAGCTCACCCAATGGACAGATGAACACTGAAGCTTTCTTT. Full variable domain (rest looked up from reference TRBV18 and TRBJ1-1): NAGVMQNPRHLVRRRGQEARLRCSPMKGHSHVYWYRQLPEEGLKFMVYLQKENIIDESGMPKERFSAEFPKEGPSILRIQQVVRGDSAAYFCASSPNGQMNTEAFFGQGTRLTVV.

V is TRBV5-1 and J is TRBJ2-1, with 11 bases aligning to TRBD2. V dropped 0 bases and J dropped 6; count of bases not matched to a gene: 5. Germline CDR1 and CDR2: SGHRS and YFSETQ. This CDR3 spans 16 amino acids. The chain's CDR3 is CASSLGLAGWTNEQFF. The CDR3 DNA reads TGCGCCAGCAGCTTGGGACTAGCGGGGTGGACCAATGAGCAGTTCTTC.

The chain combines TRBV12-3 or TRBV12-4 with TRBJ2-1; D may be TRBD2 (5 bases). V was clipped by 8 bases and J by 2 bases, with 10 bases between them. This CDR3 is 13 amino acids long. The CDR3 nucleotides are TGTGCCAGCCGACAACTAGCCTACAATGAGCAGTTCTTC. The encoded protein is CASRQLAYNEQFF.

This chain joins TRBV2 and TRBJ1-2; D is perhaps TRBD1 (5 bases). This CDR3 contains 13 residues. Germline values: CDR1 SNHLY, CDR2 FYNNEI. Trimming left V 8 bases short and J 8 bases short, with 18 bases between. Written as DNA, the CDR3 is TGTGCCAGCGCAGCCGGGACTGAAGGAGGCTACACCTTC. It codes for CASAAGTEGGYTF. Variable domain in full (rest from reference TRBV2 and TRBJ1-2): EPEVTQTPSHQVTQMGQEVILRCVPISNHLYFYWYRQILGQKVEFLVSFYNNEISEKSEIFDDQFSVERPDGSNFTLKIRSTKLEDSAMYFCASAAGTEGGYTFGSGTRLTVV.

CDR3 sequence: CASSIWTGDQPQHF. The CDR3 coding sequence is TGTGCCAGTAGTATCTGGACAGGGGATCAGCCCCAGCATTTT. The chain recombines TRBV19 with TRBJ1-5; 9 nucleotides align to TRBD1. Unmatched junction bases numbered 2, after V lost 3 bases and J lost 5 bases. The CDR3 is made up of 14 amino acids. Per germline, CDR1 LNHDA and CDR2 SQIVND (reference sequence).

The chain recombines TRBV3-1 (or the pseudogene TRBV3-2) with TRBJ2-5, with D perhaps matching TRBD2 (7 bases). Germline values: CDR1 LGHDT, CDR2 YNNKEL (reference sequence). The CDR3 consists of 19 residues. V shed 0 bases and J shed 5 bases, with 25 bases lying between them. CDR3 in amino acids: CASSQDGRVGGLRWETQYF. The DNA for the CDR3 is TGTGCCAGCAGCCAAGATGGGAGGGTAGGGGGGCTAAGATGGGAGACCCAGTACTTC.

This clone was picked up a small number of times. V and J are TRBV7-2 and TRBJ1-4; possibly TRBD1 for D (5 bases). The length of the CDR3 is 15 residues. The ends were cut back, 1 base at V and 4 bases at J, with 10 bases in the middle. The germline V gene has CDR1 SGHTA and CDR2 FQGNSA. CDR3 region: CASSLVSRGNEKLFF. CDR3 coding DNA: TGTGCCAGCAGCTTAGTCTCTAGGGGTAATGAAAAACTGTTTTTT.

The gene calls are TRBV18 and TRBJ1-5; D is undetermined. This CDR3 contains 16 residues. V was trimmed by 1 base and J by 0 bases, leaving 10 bases between them. Germline CDR1 reads KGHSH; CDR2 reads LQKENI. The CDR3 DNA reads as TGTGCCAGCTCACCACGACAAGTGAATAGCAATCAGCCCCAGCATTTT. It specifies CASSPRQVNSNQPQHF.

This clone was recorded only once. The chain uses TRBV3-1 (or the pseudogene TRBV3-2) and TRBJ1-2; TRBD1 matches at 7 bases. The germline gives CDR1 LGHDT, CDR2 YNNKEL (reference sequence). The CDR3 totals 13 residues. Trimming took 3 bases from V and 9 from J; bases not matched to a gene: 7. The CDR3 nucleotides are TGTGCCAGCAGCCAGAGACAGGGATGGAGCTACACCTTC. Amino acid sequence: CASSQRQGWSYTF.

The chain combines TRBV7-2 with TRBJ1-5, with D perhaps matching TRBD1 (6 bases). This CDR3 spans 16 amino acids. V gave up 5 bases and J gave up 2 bases, with 16 bases separating them. Germline V gene sequence: CDR1 SGHTA, CDR2 FQGNSA. CDR3 sequence: CASSRGGEKGNQPQHF. CDR3 coding DNA: TGTGCCAGCAGCCGCGGGGGCGAGAAGGGCAATCAGCCCCAGCATTTT.

The chain recombines TRBV28 with TRBJ1-2; D not resolved. Germline loops: CDR1 MDHEN, CDR2 SYDVKM. Trimming stripped 2 bases from V and 5 bases from J, with 9 bases between. The CDR3 has 13 residues. This CDR3 reads CASSLTQIYGYTF. DNA of the CDR3: TGTGCCAGCAGTTTAACACAGATTTATGGCTACACCTTC.

This clone appeared once. The genes are TRBV10-3 and TRBJ2-6, with 8 bases aligning to TRBD1. The length of the CDR3 is 18 residues. In germline, CDR1 is ENHRY, CDR2 SYGVKD. The V and J ends lost 2 bases and 0 bases, in that order; junction bases with no gene match: 6. CDR3 protein: CAISEPTGAPSGANVLTF. The CDR3 DNA reads as TGTGCCATCAGTGAGCCGACAGGGGCTCCCTCTGGGGCCAACGTCCTGACTTTC.

The chain recombines TRBV4-1 with TRBJ1-2; D unclear. Trimming stripped 0 bases from V and 2 bases from J, with 7 bases between. This CDR3 has 14 amino acids. The germline gives CDR1 MGHRA, CDR2 YSYEKL. CDR3 in amino acids: CASSQESFNYGYTF. CDR3 coding DNA: TGCGCCAGCAGCCAAGAAAGCTTCAACTATGGCTACACCTTC.

The chain has TRBV4-1 and TRBJ1-2, with a weak D call TRBD1 (6 bases). Deletions cut 5 bases from V and 0 bases from J, with 19 bases between. The CDR3 loop spans 17 amino acids. Germline CDR1 reads MGHRA; CDR2 reads YSYEKL. CDR3 sequence (DNA): TGCGCCAGCAGCATACAGGGCGGGGGGGTTCCTAACTATGGCTACACCTTC. The encoded protein is CASSIQGGGVPNYGYTF.

This clone was observed a single time. The J gene is TRBJ1-1, the V gene TRBV6-5; tentative D call: TRBD1 (6 bases). CDR1 MNHEY and CDR2 SVGAGI come from the germline V gene. V was shortened by 6 bases and J by 10 bases, with 18 bases between the two germline ends. The CDR3 contains 13 residues. For the CDR3, the DNA is TGTGCCAGCAGGACCCAAACAGGGATCTCAGCTTTCTTT. Protein: CASRTQTGISAFF.

The chain couples TRBV19 to TRBJ2-7; a possible D gene is TRBD2 (6 bases). Germline loops: CDR1 LNHDA, CDR2 SQIVND (reference sequence). CDR3 length: 12 amino acids. V gave up 4 bases and J gave up 4 bases, with 8 bases separating them. In nucleotides, the CDR3 is TGTGCCAGTAGTAGAGGGACTTACGAGCAGTACTTC. Translation: CASSRGTYEQYF.

V gene TRBV18 combines with J gene TRBJ1-5; no firm D call. Germline V lookup: CDR1 KGHSH, CDR2 LQKENI. V was shortened by 2 bases and J by 5 bases, with 10 bases between the two germline ends. The CDR3 is 14 amino acids. This CDR3 reads CASSPFQGDQPQHF. The CDR3 nucleotides are TGTGCCAGCTCACCATTTCAAGGAGATCAGCCCCAGCATTTT.

There are a few counts of this clone. The genes are TRBV10-3 and TRBJ1-6; TRBD1 agrees at 8 bases. The CDR3 is made up of 15 amino acids. Germline assignment: CDR1 ENHRY and CDR2 SYGVKD. V lost 4 bases, J lost 7 bases, and 6 bases stayed unmatched. The CDR3 sequence is CAISGNRGGNSPLHF. In DNA, the CDR3 is TGTGCCATCAGTGGCAACAGGGGGGGCAATTCACCCCTCCACTTT.

The chain carries TRBV5-1 and TRBJ1-2; TRBD1 aligns across 8 bases. Trimming removed 4 bases from V and 4 bases from J; junction bases left unmatched: 6. CDR1 is SGHRS and CDR2 is YFSETQ in the germline V gene. This CDR3 has 14 amino acids. The DNA of the CDR3 is TGCGCCAGCAGCCGAGCCGGGACAGGCTATGGCTACACCTTC. Residues: CASSRAGTGYGYTF.

The CDR3 loop reads CASSTDRGGTEAFF. For the CDR3, the DNA is TGCGCCAGCAGTACGGACAGGGGCGGAACTGAAGCTTTCTTT. This sequence joins TRBV10-1 and TRBJ1-1; 9 bases are a match to TRBD1. The CDR3 totals 14 residues. The junction had 6 bases not matched to a gene; V was cut back by 5 bases and J by 5 bases. Germline V gene sequence: CDR1 WNHNN, CDR2 SYGVQD (reference sequence).